Here is one T cell receptor beta chain with its context. As yet, its antigen is unknown. TCRdb's table, derived via immunoSEQ multiplex PCR, lists solely in-frame clones and lacks some. Here the sample spans some 100,000 clones, just under 80% being singletons. The data stem from a study of radiotherapy plus CTLA-4 blockade in lung cancer. Background on the study: In about 20% of patients, objective responses were seen; around 31% had disease control. Study observations and caveats: Blood TCR clones of tumor origin expanded after radiotherapy plus ipilimumab.

Lung cancer patients with chemo-refractory metastatic non-small-cell disease were given focal radiation plus CTLA-4 blockade with ipilimumab. This CDR3 has 13 residues. Germline V gene sequence: CDR1 MNHEY, CDR2 SVGAGI. V was clipped by 5 bases and J by 0 bases, with 7 bases between them. This sequence originates from a human donor with non-small cell lung cancer who had a partial response to radiotherapy plus ipilimumab. Sample: peripheral blood, taken from a patient treated with radiotherapy plus ipilimumab. The chain has TRBV6-5 and TRBJ1-1; a possible D gene is TRBD1 (5 bases). The CDR3 coding sequence is TGTGCCAGCAGTAAGACAGTGAACACTGAAGCTTTCTTT. The encoded protein is CASSKTVNTEAFF.